This T cell receptor beta chain was retrieved from a study of T cell repertoires in ileal Crohn's disease. Study as a whole: Surgery for a complication: stricturing in around 60%, penetrating in about 39%. Postoperative therapy was given to about half: about a dozen thiopurines, 15 to 20 anti-TNF agents. Notes on the study in general: Clonality above 26.8% at surgery always came with endoscopic recurrence.

Measured with immunoSEQ multiplex PCR; TCRdb has only the in-frame clones, and not every one. This repertoire shows around 2,500 clones, just over 90% found once; its top ten account for roughly 4%. This CDR3 spans 15 amino acids. V lost 0 bases and J lost 1, with 9 bases in between. CDR1 and CDR2 (germline): LNHDA, SQIVND (reference sequence). Time point given: inflamed ileum from the surgical specimen. Included were adult ileal or ileocolonic Crohn's patients indicated for ileocolonic resection. Note on this clone: The antigen is unknown.

The sample taken for sequencing was ileal tissue. J is TRBJ1-2 and V is TRBV19; D uncertain. This TCR was sampled from an adult with Crohn's disease. The CDR3 sequence is CASSIEDRGNYGYTF. The CDR3 coding sequence is TGTGCCAGTAGTATAGAGGATCGGGGTAACTATGGCTACACCTTC.